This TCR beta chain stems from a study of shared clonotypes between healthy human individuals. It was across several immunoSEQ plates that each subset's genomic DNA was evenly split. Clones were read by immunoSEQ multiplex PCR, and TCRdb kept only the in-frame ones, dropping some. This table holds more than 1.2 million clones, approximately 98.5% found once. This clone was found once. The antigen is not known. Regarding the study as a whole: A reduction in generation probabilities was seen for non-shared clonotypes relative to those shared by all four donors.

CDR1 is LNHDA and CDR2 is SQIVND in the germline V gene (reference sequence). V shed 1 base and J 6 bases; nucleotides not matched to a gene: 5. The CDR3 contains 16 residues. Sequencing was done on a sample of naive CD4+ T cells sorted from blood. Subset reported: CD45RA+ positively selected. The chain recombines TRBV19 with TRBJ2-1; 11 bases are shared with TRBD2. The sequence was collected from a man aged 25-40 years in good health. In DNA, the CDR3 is TGTGCCAGTAGTATAGCCCAGACTAGCGGGACCAATGAGCAGTTCTTC. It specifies CASSIAQTSGTNEQFF.